The 32 T cell receptor beta chains given below trace back to one sample, sequenced in a study of OX40 agonist ivuxolimab in advanced cancers. Only in-frame clones appear in the TCRdb table, and some are missing; sequencing was by immunoSEQ multiplex PCR. The top ten clones hold approximately 50% of a sample with approximately 31,000 clones, approximately 91% of them seen once. The sequencing used CD4+ or CD8+ T cells sorted from blood, collected in a trial of the OX40 agonist ivuxolimab. These receptors were collected from an adult with an advanced solid tumor such as melanoma, head and neck, liver or kidney cancer.

V is TRBV7-3 and J is TRBJ2-3, with D possibly matching TRBD2 (6 bases). The CDR3 has 14 residues. V dropped 7 bases and J dropped 1 base, with 12 bases sitting between them. Germline CDR1 and CDR2: SGHTA and FQGTGA. Here the CDR3 reads CASTSGQGTDTQYF. CDR3 sequence (DNA): TGTGCCAGCACCAGCGGGCAGGGCACAGATACGCAGTATTTT.

This chain connects TRBV9 to TRBJ1-1; no firm D call. The CDR3 consists of 13 residues. CDR1 SGDLS and CDR2 YYNGEE come from the germline V gene. V was pared by 2 bases and J by 0 bases, with 5 bases between. CDR3: CASSVAVNTEAFF. Here the CDR3 DNA reads TGTGCCAGCAGCGTCGCCGTGAACACTGAAGCTTTCTTT.

V usage is TRBV6-1 and J usage is TRBJ2-1; 14 nucleotides align to TRBD2. Trimming at V came to 3 bases and at J to 7 bases, leaving 5 bases not matched to a gene. The CDR3 spans 16 residues. Germline V gene data show CDR1 as MNHNS and CDR2 as SASEGT. The CDR3 region is CASSDRTSGGLNEQFF. CDR3 DNA: TGTGCCAGCAGTGATCGGACTAGCGGGGGGTTGAATGAGCAGTTCTTC.

The chain has TRBV6-5 and TRBJ1-5; the D gene is possibly TRBD1 (5 bases). CDR1 and CDR2 (germline): MNHEY, SVGAGI. Trimming shortened V by 5 bases and J by 4 bases, and 12 bases separated the two germline ends. This CDR3 is 14 amino acids long. CDR3 region: CASSVRQFNQPQHF. The CDR3 DNA is TGTGCCAGCAGTGTTCGACAGTTTAATCAGCCCCAGCATTTT.

This chain joins TRBV27 and TRBJ2-7; 7 bases are shared with TRBD1. CDR3 length: 14 amino acids. Germline trimming cut 2 bases from V and 5 bases from J; bases unmatched to any gene: 6. CDR1 is MNHEY, CDR2 SMNVEV, per germline (reference sequence). Here the CDR3 DNA reads TGTGCCAGCAGTTTAAGGGACAGTTACAACGAGCAGTACTTC. It codes for CASSLRDSYNEQYF.

The chain links TRBV4-1 to TRBJ2-7; D gene ambiguous. CDR3 size: 14 residues. CDR1 and CDR2 (germline): MGHRA, YSYEKL. Trimming took 0 bases from V and 1 from J, leaving 7 bases between them. In DNA, the CDR3 is TGCGCCAGCAGCCAAGACAAAACATCCTACGAGCAGTACTTC. Protein sequence: CASSQDKTSYEQYF.

The V and J genes are TRBV5-1 and TRBJ2-3; D not resolved. Germline V CDR1 and CDR2: SGHRS, YFSETQ. CDR3 length: 14 amino acids. The germline V and J ends were trimmed by 0 bases and 0 bases, with 5 bases remaining between them. The CDR3, as DNA: TGCGCCAGCAGCTTGGCCGTTAGCACAGATACGCAGTATTTT. This encodes CASSLAVSTDTQYF. The full variable domain, in which reference TRBV5-1 and TRBJ2-3 provide the parts outside the CDR3, is KAGVTQTPRYLIKTRGQQVTLSCSPISGHRSVSWYQQTPGQGLQFLFEYFSETQRNKGNFPGRFSGRQFSNSRSEMNVSTLELGDSALYLCASSLAVSTDTQYFGPGTRLTVL.

The chain links TRBV25-1 to TRBJ2-7; D might be TRBD1 (5 bases). V was clipped by 8 bases and J by 6 bases, with 11 bases between them. The CDR3 runs to 11 residues. Germline V gene sequence: CDR1 MGHDK, CDR2 SYGVNS. In DNA, the CDR3 is TGTGCCAGCGGGCCCAGGGTCGAGCAGTACTTC. This translates into CASGPRVEQYF.

The V and J genes are TRBV4-3 and TRBJ2-7; possible D gene TRBD2, 5 bases. Germline CDR1 LGHNA, CDR2 YSLEER. V lost 8 bases and J 5 bases, leaving 16 bases between the germline ends. CDR3 size: 13 residues. CDR3 sequence: CASSSAGSNEQYF. The CDR3 DNA sequence: TGCGCCAGCTCGTCCGCGGGTTCCAACGAGCAGTACTTC.

This chain connects TRBV7-9 to TRBJ2-1; 8 bases align to TRBD2. The trim removed 5 bases at V and 8 bases at J, leaving 8 bases unmatched. CDR1 and CDR2 from the germline V gene are SEHNR and FQNEAQ (reference sequence). CDR3 size: 14 residues. CDR3 amino acids: CASSSSGAPHEQFF. The CDR3 DNA reads TGTGCCAGCAGCAGTAGCGGGGCCCCCCATGAGCAGTTCTTC.

The table lists this clone with a count of one. The genes are TRBV30 and TRBJ1-4, with D possibly TRBD1 on 6 matching bases. CDR1 and CDR2 (germline): GTSNPN, SVGIG (reference sequence). Trimming shortened V by 1 base and J by 0 bases, and 18 bases separated the two germline ends. CDR3 length equals 18 residues. The CDR3 loop reads CAWSEPLGQLTTNEKLFF. The CDR3 DNA reads TGTGCCTGGAGTGAACCTCTTGGACAGCTTACAACTAATGAAAAACTGTTTTTT.

The V and J genes are TRBV4-2 and TRBJ2-3; 11 bases map to TRBD2. This CDR3 is built from 16 residues. Germline V gene data show CDR1 as LGHNA and CDR2 as YNFKEQ. The V segment lost 4 bases and the J segment 1 base; nucleotides outside the gene matches: 4. In DNA form, the CDR3 reads TGTGCCAGCAGCCTCCAGACTAGCGGGGGCACAGATACGCAGTATTTT. Protein: CASSLQTSGGTDTQYF.

The chain is built from TRBV7-2 and TRBJ2-5; D possibly corresponds to TRBD2 (6 bases). Germline-derived CDR1 and CDR2 are SGHTA and FQGNSA. This CDR3 is 14 amino acids long. V was cut by 6 bases and J by 10 bases, with 21 bases left in between. CDR3 DNA sequence: TGTGCCAGCAGTCCGGACTACGTGCTTAATGGCCAGTACTTC. Translating it yields CASSPDYVLNGQYF.

The V gene is TRBV28, the J gene TRBJ2-2; 9 positions agree with TRBD2. Germline-derived CDR1 and CDR2 are MDHEN and SYDVKM. CDR3 size: 18 residues. Losses at the gene ends were 4 bases for V and 5 bases for J; bases not matched to a gene: 14. CDR3 sequence: CASSSMVAGDGGTGELFF. CDR3 bases: TGTGCCAGCAGTTCCATGGTAGCGGGGGATGGGGGTACCGGGGAGCTGTTTTTT. Full variable domain (outside the CDR3, taken from reference TRBV28 and TRBJ2-2): DVKVTQSSRYLVKRTGEKVFLECVQDMDHENMFWYRQDPGLGLRLIYFSYDVKMKEKGDIPEGYSVSREKKERFSLILESASTNQTSMYLCASSSMVAGDGGTGELFFGEGSRLTVL.

The chain links TRBV4-2 to TRBJ1-2, with TRBD1 as a possible D gene (5 bases). CDR3 length: 15 residues. Trimming took 0 bases from V and 8 from J, leaving 16 bases between them. Looked up from germline, CDR1 is LGHNA and CDR2 is YNFKEQ. The CDR3 spells CASSQDPLLDTGYTF. CDR3 DNA sequence: TGTGCCAGCAGCCAAGATCCGCTCCTGGACACCGGCTACACCTTC.

This rearrangement joins TRBV4-2 to TRBJ2-5, with D perhaps given as TRBD1 or TRBD2 (5 bases each). The CDR3 spans 17 residues. Per the germline V gene, CDR1 is LGHNA and CDR2 is YNFKEQ. V lost 5 bases to trimming and J lost 7 bases, with 26 bases between them. This CDR3 is CASSKRGDGQTGGTQYF. CDR3 nucleotide sequence: TGTGCCAGCAGCAAACGAGGGGACGGGCAAACCGGAGGGACCCAGTACTTC.

This chain connects TRBV2 to TRBJ2-2; D unresolved. Trimming took 1 base from V and 3 from J, leaving 6 bases between them. This CDR3 spans 14 amino acids. Per germline, CDR1 SNHLY and CDR2 FYNNEI. CDR3 amino acids: CASSEGLYTGELFF. CDR3 in DNA: TGTGCCAGCAGTGAAGGCTTATACACCGGGGAGCTGTTTTTT.

CDR3: CASSFERAGVAAEAFF. The CDR3 DNA reads TGTGCCAGCAGCTTCGAAAGAGCAGGGGTGGCCGCTGAAGCTTTCTTT. The V gene is TRBV5-6, the J gene TRBJ1-1, with TRBD1 as a possible D gene (6 bases). The CDR3 covers 16 residues. The germline V gene encodes CDR1 SGHDT and CDR2 YYEEEE. The V end lost 2 bases, the J end lost 6 bases, and 20 bases lay between the germline ends.

The chain combines TRBV28 with TRBJ1-5; unclear D gene. The CDR3 length is 12 residues. In germline, CDR1 is MDHEN, CDR2 SYDVKM. The V gene lost 4 bases and the J gene lost 8 bases, with 9 bases spanning the gap. CDR3 nucleotides: TGTGCCAGCAGTTCCCTCCTTAAGCCCCAGCATTTT. This gives the protein CASSSLLKPQHF.

The V gene is TRBV7-9, the J gene TRBJ1-3, with D perhaps matching TRBD1 (6 bases). Trimming removed 5 bases from V and 2 bases from J, with 10 bases in between. CDR3 length: 14 residues. Germline loops: CDR1 SEHNR, CDR2 FQNEAQ (reference sequence). DNA for the CDR3: TGTGCCAGCAGCCCACAGGGAACTGGAAACACCATATATTTT. It is translated as CASSPQGTGNTIYF.

This clone has only a few counts. V is TRBV7-9 and J is TRBJ2-7, with 7 bases matching TRBD2. The CDR3 spans 15 residues. The V gene end was trimmed by 5 bases and the J gene end by 4 bases; junction bases not matched to a gene: 11. CDR1 SEHNR and CDR2 FQNEAQ come from the germline V gene (reference sequence). In DNA, the CDR3 is TGTGCCAGCAGCGTCAGCGGGGAGTGGTTGTACGAGCAGTACTTC. Protein sequence: CASSVSGEWLYEQYF. Full variable domain (outside the CDR3, taken from reference TRBV7-9 and TRBJ2-7): DTGVSQNPRHKITKRGQNVTFRCDPISEHNRLYWYRQTLGQGPEFLTYFQNEAQLEKSRLLSDRFSAERPKGSFSTLEIQRTEQGDSAMYLCASSVSGEWLYEQYFGPGTRLTVT.

This sequence joins TRBV29-1 and TRBJ1-2; unclear D gene. The V and J ends lost 3 bases and 0 bases respectively, with 5 bases between them. Germline CDR1 and CDR2: SQVTM and ANQGSEA. CDR3 length: 12 amino acids. CDR3 nucleotide sequence: TGCAGCGTTGATGGGACTAACTATGGCTACACCTTC. It yields the protein CSVDGTNYGYTF. Full variable domain (rest looked up from reference TRBV29-1 and TRBJ1-2): SAVISQKPSRDICQRGTSLTIQCQVDSQVTMMFWYRQQPGQSLTLIATANQGSEATYESGFVIDKFPISRPNLTFSTLTVSNMSPEDSSIYLCSVDGTNYGYTFGSGTRLTVV.

A remark on this clone: The CDR3 does not close with the conserved phenylalanine or tryptophan, likely indicating a read error. The DNA is omitted, as the CDR3 cannot be located on it reliably, and the CDR3 follows TCRdb's listing. The rearrangement uses TRBV5-4 and TRBJ1-1; the table's D call of TRBD1 was not tested on the DNA. Germline CDR1 is SGHNT and CDR2 is YYREEE (reference sequence). Including both end residues, the CDR3 is 12 amino acids long. CDR3: CASSPEGQPGSP.

V usage is TRBV9 and J usage is TRBJ2-7; 7 positions match TRBD1. After removal of 0 bases from V and 0 bases from J, the junction contained 3 bases not matched to a gene. From germline, CDR1 is SGDLS and CDR2 YYNGEE. The length of the CDR3 is 15 residues. The CDR3 DNA reads as TGTGCCAGCAGCGTAGGGGGACAGTCCTCCTACGAGCAGTACTTC. It specifies CASSVGGQSSYEQYF. Filled out from reference TRBV9 and TRBJ2-7, the complete variable domain reads DSGVTQTPKHLITATGQRVTLRCSPRSGDLSVYWYQQSLDQGLQFLIQYYNGEERAKGNILERFSAQQFPDLHSELNLSSLELGDSALYFCASSVGGQSSYEQYFGPGTRLTVT.

This chain connects TRBV5-5 to TRBJ2-7; the D gene is possibly TRBD1 (6 bases). This CDR3 is 14 amino acids long. Germline CDR1 and CDR2: SGHKS and YYEKEE (reference sequence). Between the trimmed V and J ends, which lost 5 bases and 3 bases, there was a span of 15 bases. The CDR3 loop is CASSHQDRDYEQYF. CDR3 sequence (DNA): TGTGCCAGCAGTCACCAGGACAGAGACTACGAGCAGTACTTC. Complete variable domain (other parts from reference TRBV5-5 and TRBJ2-7): DAGVTQSPTHLIKTRGQQVTLRCSPISGHKSVSWYQQVLGQGPQFIFQYYEKEERGRGNFPDRFSARQFPNYSSELNVNALLLGDSALYLCASSHQDRDYEQYFGPGTRLTVT.

The rearrangement joins TRBV28 to TRBJ2-5; TRBD2 is a possible D gene (5 bases). Per the germline V gene, CDR1 is MDHEN and CDR2 is SYDVKM. The CDR3 extends over 15 amino acids. Trimming shortened V by 3 bases and J by 0 bases, and 11 bases separated the two germline ends. The CDR3 here is CASSLPSQYQETQYF. The CDR3 DNA follows: TGTGCCAGCAGTTTGCCTAGCCAGTACCAAGAGACCCAGTACTTC.

The chain couples TRBV4-1 to TRBJ2-3; 11 positions agree with TRBD2. Germline lookup yields CDR1 MGHRA and CDR2 YSYEKL. The CDR3 has 15 amino acids. With V trimmed by 0 bases and J by 5 bases, 1 base remained unmatched. CDR3 protein: CASSQDGTSGDTQYF. CDR3 nucleotide sequence: TGCGCCAGCAGCCAAGATGGGACTAGCGGAGATACGCAGTATTTT.

The J gene is TRBJ2-1, the V gene TRBV11-2; D is undetermined. The CDR3 runs 15 residues. The germline V gene has CDR1 SGHAT and CDR2 FQNNGV. V gave up 4 bases and J gave up 4 bases, with 14 bases separating them. Here the CDR3 DNA reads TGTGCCAGCAGCTCGCCCGCGAACCGGTACAATGAGCAGTTCTTC. It translates to CASSSPANRYNEQFF.

This chain connects TRBV28 to TRBJ2-2; D gene uncertain. Trimming took off 6 bases at V and 6 bases at J, with 11 bases between the two ends. The length of the CDR3 is 13 residues. Germline V lookup: CDR1 MDHEN, CDR2 SYDVKM. The CDR3 DNA sequence: TGTGCCAGCAGAGTACAAGGTCCCGGGGAGCTGTTTTTT. This encodes CASRVQGPGELFF.

This clone was picked up a small number of times. This chain links TRBV28 with TRBJ1-5; no clear D. Germline V gene sequence: CDR1 MDHEN, CDR2 SYDVKM. CDR3 length equals 11 residues. Deletions cut 5 bases from V and 3 bases from J, with 2 bases between. The DNA of the CDR3 is TGTGCCAGCAGTGCCAATCAGCCCCAGCATTTT. Its translation: CASSANQPQHF.

This clone was counted a single time. A junction end diverges from the germline sequence, so it may reflect a read error. The V gene is TRBV2, the J gene TRBJ2-2; the match to TRBD2 covers 11 bases. The length of the CDR3 is 18 residues. Germline assignment: CDR1 SNHLY and CDR2 FYNNEI. CDR3 DNA sequence: TGTGCCAGCAGTGATGAGACTAGCGGGGAAACGAACGCCGGGGAGCTGTTTTTT. This encodes CASSDETSGETNAGELFF.

This chain connects TRBV6-6 to TRBJ2-7, with D uncertain. The CDR3 extends over 11 amino acids. CDR1 MNHNY and CDR2 SVGAGI come from the germline V gene (reference sequence). With 2 bases removed from V and 9 bases from J, the gap between germline ends came to 8 bases. The CDR3 nucleotides read TGTGCCAGCAGTTACGGTGATGTGCAGTACTTC. Its translation is CASSYGDVQYF.